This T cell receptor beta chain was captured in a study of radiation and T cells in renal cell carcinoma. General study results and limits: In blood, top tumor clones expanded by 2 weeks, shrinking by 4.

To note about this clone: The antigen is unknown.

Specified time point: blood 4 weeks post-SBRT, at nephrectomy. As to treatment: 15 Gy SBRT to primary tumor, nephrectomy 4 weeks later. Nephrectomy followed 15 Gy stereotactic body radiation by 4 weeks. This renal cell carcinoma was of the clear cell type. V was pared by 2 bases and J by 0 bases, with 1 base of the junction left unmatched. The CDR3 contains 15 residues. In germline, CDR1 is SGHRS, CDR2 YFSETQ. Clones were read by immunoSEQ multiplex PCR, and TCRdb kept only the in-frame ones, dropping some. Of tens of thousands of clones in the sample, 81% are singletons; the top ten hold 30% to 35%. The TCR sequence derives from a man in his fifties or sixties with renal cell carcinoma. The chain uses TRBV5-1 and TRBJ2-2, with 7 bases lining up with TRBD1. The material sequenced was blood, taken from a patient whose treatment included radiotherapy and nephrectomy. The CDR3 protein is CASSFDRANTGELFF. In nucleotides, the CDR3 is TGCGCCAGCAGCTTTGACAGGGCGAACACCGGGGAGCTGTTTTTT.